This T cell receptor (beta chain) was found in a study of identical twins. Study-wide findings and caveats: A lower insertion count was a feature of abundant cord blood beta clonotypes, with no such feature in memory repertoires.

TCRdb independently ran MiXCR on the 5' RACE reads; one entry per CDR3 protein. The profile shows 600,000 to 800,000 distinct CDR3 sequences, about 20% of them singletons. The CDR3 extends over 13 amino acids. V lost 7 bases and J 5 bases, leaving 15 bases between the germline ends. Germline CDR1 MNHNS, CDR2 SASEGT. About this clonotype itself: Its antigen is unidentified.

This sample also appeared in a second study, on T cells expressing NK-cell markers. Per that paper: With respect to HCMV, seven of the eight sequenced donors were seropositive, and one was seronegative.

Sequencing input: PBMCs. The sequence derives from a woman between 18 and 29 years old in good health. The chain has TRBV6-1 and TRBJ2-7; either TRBD1 or TRBD2 may supply D (5 bases each). The CDR3 here is CASTLEGQDEQYF. CDR3 bases: TGTGCCAGCACCCTTGAGGGGCAGGACGAGCAGTACTTC.